The 12 T cell receptor beta chains listed next were all sequenced from one sample in a study of T cell responses to AZD1222 COVID-19 vaccine. The data were produced by immunoSEQ multiplex PCR, yet TCRdb's version contains in-frame clones alone and is incomplete. The data hold 200,000 or so clones, with around 92% observed a single time. This sample comprised peripheral blood, obtained on day 0 of AZD1222 vaccination. The receptors were sampled from an adult in good health.

The genes are TRBV6-1 and TRBJ1-1; D is ambiguous. Trimming cost V 0 bases and J 6 bases, with 8 bases left between them. The CDR3 is 13 residues long. Germline CDR1 MNHNS, CDR2 SASEGT. CDR3 loop: CASSEAGWSEAFF. The CDR3 DNA sequence: TGTGCCAGCAGTGAAGCGGGCTGGTCTGAAGCTTTCTTT.

The V gene is TRBV3-1 (or the pseudogene TRBV3-2), the J gene TRBJ2-1; 7 positions match TRBD1. Germline V gene lookup returns CDR1 LGHDT and CDR2 YNNKEL (reference sequence). Trimming took 4 bases from V and 2 from J; bases not matched to a gene: 5. This CDR3 has 15 residues. The CDR3 region is CASSRTGEPYNEQFF. CDR3 DNA: TGTGCCAGCAGCCGAACAGGGGAGCCCTACAATGAGCAGTTCTTC.

The CDR3 spells CASSLADRVWAEAFF. CDR3 sequence (DNA): TGTGCCAGCAGCTTAGCTGACCGGGTATGGGCTGAAGCTTTCTTT. The chain recombines TRBV7-2 with TRBJ1-1; no clear D. Trimming cost V 0 bases and J 6 bases, with 14 bases left between them. This CDR3 is 15 amino acids long. CDR1 and CDR2 (germline): SGHTA, FQGNSA.

The CDR3 DNA is TGTGCCACCAGTGACCCGGGACTAGCGGGAGGGAATGAGCAGTTCTTC. Translation gives CATSDPGLAGGNEQFF. The chain links TRBV24-1 to TRBJ2-1; 16 nucleotides match TRBD2. The length of the CDR3 is 16 residues. The trim removed 4 bases at V and 7 bases at J, leaving 3 bases unmatched. Germline V gene data show CDR1 as KGHDR and CDR2 as SFDVKD.

The chain employs TRBV6-6 and TRBJ1-5, with 12 bases aligning to TRBD1. Looked up from germline, CDR1 is MNHNY and CDR2 is SVGAGI (reference sequence). V was pared by 6 bases and J by 6 bases, with 9 bases of the junction left unmatched. The CDR3 extends over 16 amino acids. The CDR3: CASSRQGTGGSQPQHF. CDR3 nucleotides: TGTGCCAGCAGCCGACAGGGGACAGGGGGCAGTCAGCCCCAGCATTTT.

CDR3 loop: CASNNHREGSPLHF. CDR3 in DNA: TGTGCCAGCAATAATCACAGGGAAGGTTCACCCCTCCACTTT. The V call is TRBV28, the J call TRBJ1-6; perhaps TRBD1 as D (6 bases). V was cut by 7 bases and J by 9 bases, with 16 bases left in between. The CDR3 length is 14 residues. CDR1 MDHEN and CDR2 SYDVKM come from the germline V gene.

CDR3 region: CASSYPGGGTLGYTF. CDR3 nucleotide sequence: TGTGCCAGTAGTTATCCAGGGGGGGGTACTCTCGGCTACACCTTC. V gene TRBV19 combines with J gene TRBJ1-2; 7 bases map to TRBD1. Trimming took 5 bases from V and 8 from J; bases not matched to a gene: 14. Germline CDR1 LNHDA, CDR2 SQIVND (reference sequence). The CDR3 is 15 amino acids.

This sequence joins TRBV7-9 and TRBJ2-1; D is tentatively TRBD1 or TRBD2 (6 bases each). Looked up from germline, CDR1 is SEHNR and CDR2 is FQNEAQ (reference sequence). The ends were cut back, 1 base at V and 0 bases at J, with 10 bases in the middle. This CDR3 spans 16 amino acids. CDR3 protein: CASSLVGGYSYNEQFF. In DNA form, the CDR3 reads TGTGCCAGCAGCTTAGTAGGGGGGTACTCCTACAATGAGCAGTTCTTC. Using reference TRBV7-9 and TRBJ2-1 for the parts outside the CDR3, the full variable domain is DTGVSQNPRHKITKRGQNVTFRCDPISEHNRLYWYRQTLGQGPEFLTYFQNEAQLEKSRLLSDRFSAERPKGSFSTLEIQRTEQGDSAMYLCASSLVGGYSYNEQFFGPGTRLTVL.

V gene TRBV5-6 combines with J gene TRBJ2-3; D is unclear. In germline, CDR1 is SGHDT, CDR2 YYEEEE. The CDR3 contains 12 residues. Trimming took off 0 bases at V and 2 bases at J, with 1 base between the two ends. The DNA for the CDR3 is TGTGCCAGCAGCTTGGTCACAGATACGCAGTATTTT. The encoded protein is CASSLVTDTQYF.

This clone has just one count. J is TRBJ1-4 and V is TRBV23-1, with unresolved D. TRBV23-1 carries the ORF label, with uncertain function. The CDR3 has 14 residues. Trimming took off 2 bases at V and 3 bases at J, with 7 bases between the two ends. The CDR3 DNA is TGCGCCAGCAGTCAAAAAGGTTCTAATGAAAAACTGTTTTTT. It codes for CASSQKGSNEKLFF.

This clone was recorded once. The chain recombines TRBV28 with TRBJ2-5, with D maybe TRBD1 (5 bases). Germline assignment: CDR1 MDHEN and CDR2 SYDVKM. Deletions cut 6 bases from V and 1 base from J, with 9 bases between. This CDR3 region has 13 residues. The CDR3 coding sequence is TGTGCCAGCAGACGCCAGGGCCAAGAGACCCAGTACTTC. Its translation is CASRRQGQETQYF.

The V and J genes are TRBV4-2 and TRBJ1-2, with 9 positions matching TRBD1. This CDR3 comprises 19 residues. Unmatched junction bases numbered 13, after V lost 0 bases and J lost 2 bases. Germline CDR1 and CDR2: LGHNA and YNFKEQ. The CDR3 DNA sequence: TGTGCCAGCAGCCAAGACAACCAGAGGACAGGGGCTTTAAACTATGGCTACACCTTC. Protein sequence: CASSQDNQRTGALNYGYTF.